A selection of T cell receptor beta chains follows, all from one sample in a study of blood T cell repertoires in COVID-19. TCRdb's copy holds only in-frame clones and misses some; the assay was immunoSEQ multiplex PCR. This sample yields under 100,000 clones, of which more than 70% are seen a single time; over 15% belongs to the top ten. The sequencing sample was made of peripheral blood. These TCRs come from a woman between 55 and 75 years old with acute or convalescent COVID-19. Each CDR3 is given with its conserved first and last residue. D genes are given only for firm matches. Clone size, where shown, is once, few, many, or a class for clones that have expanded.

size: .
D: TRBD2
V: TRBV9
J: TRBJ2-3
DNA: TGTGCCAGCAGCCCGGGACTAGCGGGGGGGCGGGGCACAGATACGCAGTATTTT
CDR3: CASSPGLAGGRGTDTQYF

size: .
D: .
V: TRBV30
J: TRBJ1-1
DNA: TGTGCCTGGAGATTAATGGAGCAACTGAACACTGAAGCTTTCTTT
CDR3: CAWRLMEQLNTEAFF

size: .
D: .
V: TRBV6-1
J: TRBJ1-5
DNA: TGTGCCAGCAGTGAGACTCGAGCGTCGGGATCGAGGCAGCCCCAGCATTTT
CDR3: CASSETRASGSRQPQHF

size: once
D: TRBD1
V: TRBV29-1
J: TRBJ2-3
DNA: TGCAGCGCCCGGGACAGCTACACAGATACGCAGTATTTT
CDR3: CSARDSYTDTQYF

size: .
D: TRBD1
V: TRBV3-1/TRBV3-2
J: TRBJ1-3
DNA: TGTGCCAGTATCGACAGGGGTGGAAACACCATATATTTT
CDR3: CASIDRGGNTIYF

size: .
D: .
V: TRBV19
J: TRBJ1-3
DNA: TGTGCCAGTAGTATGGGAGGGCTGATAGACACCATATATTTT
CDR3: CASSMGGLIDTIYF

size: .
D: TRBD2
V: TRBV5-1
J: TRBJ2-5
DNA: TGCGCCAGCAGCTTGGTGGGGCTAGCGGGAGGGCCGTTGGAGACCCAGTACTTC
CDR3: CASSLVGLAGGPLETQYF

size: .
D: TRBD2
V: TRBV7-2
J: TRBJ2-1
DNA: TGTGCCAGCAGCATTCGGGAGGGCCGGGGCAATGAGCAGTTCTTC
CDR3: CASSIREGRGNEQFF

size: few
D: TRBD2
V: TRBV6-5
J: TRBJ2-7
DNA: TGTGCCAGCAGAGCGGGAGGAAGGGACTCCTACGAGCAGTACTTC
CDR3: CASRAGGRDSYEQYF

size: .
D: TRBD1
V: TRBV7-6
J: TRBJ1-1
DNA: TGTGCCAGCAGCTTAATAGGACAGGGGATCACTGAAGCTTTCTTT
CDR3: CASSLIGQGITEAFF

size: .
D: .
V: TRBV24-1
J: TRBJ2-2
DNA: TGTGCCACCAGTGGGAACAGGATGGGCACCGGGGAGCTGTTTTTT
CDR3: CATSGNRMGTGELFF

size: .
D: .
V: TRBV5-4
J: TRBJ1-1
DNA: TGTGCCAGCGGACGCCGGACAGACAAGAACACTGAAGCTTTCTTT
CDR3: CASGRRTDKNTEAFF

size: .
D: .
V: TRBV25-1
J: TRBJ1-4
DNA: TGTGCCAGCAGTAAGCCGGGGACTAATGAAAAACTGTTTTTT
CDR3: CASSKPGTNEKLFF

size: .
D: TRBD1
V: TRBV18
J: TRBJ1-1
DNA: TGTGCCAGCTCACCAAGGGACAGGGTACCTGAAGCTTTCTTT
CDR3: CASSPRDRVPEAFF

size: .
D: TRBD1
V: TRBV6-1
J: TRBJ1-2
DNA: TGTGCCAGCAGTGAGACAGGGTCAGGTCCTGGCTACACCTTC
CDR3: CASSETGSGPGYTF

size: .
D: .
V: TRBV16
J: TRBJ1-1
DNA: TGTGCCAGCAGCCGAAGGGGGGGGAGTTCTGAAGCTTTCTTT
CDR3: CASSRRGGSSEAFF

size: .
D: TRBD1
V: TRBV30
J: TRBJ1-2
DNA: TGTGCCTGGAGTGCGGGACAGGGCGATGGCTACACCTTC
CDR3: CAWSAGQGDGYTF

size: .
D: .
V: TRBV7-6
J: TRBJ1-1
DNA: TGTGCCAGCAGCTTAGTGCTTGCGGGCACTGAAGCTTTCTTT
CDR3: CASSLVLAGTEAFF

size: .
D: TRBD2
V: TRBV9
J: TRBJ2-2
DNA: TGTGCCAGCAGCGTAGGTTCTAGCGGGGGGGCCGACACCGGGGAGCTGTTTTTT
CDR3: CASSVGSSGGADTGELFF

size: .
D: TRBD1
V: TRBV18
J: TRBJ1-1
DNA: TGTGCCAGCTCAATCCGGGACAGGGGGAACACTGAAGCTTTCTTT
CDR3: CASSIRDRGNTEAFF

size: once
D: TRBD2
V: TRBV11-3
J: TRBJ2-7
DNA: TGTGCCAGCAGCTTAGATATGAGCGGGGCCCGCTCCTACGAGCAGTACTTC
CDR3: CASSLDMSGARSYEQYF

size: few
D: TRBD1
V: TRBV5-8
J: TRBJ1-5
DNA: TGTGCCAGCAGACCAAGGACAGGGCTTCAGCCCCAGCATTTT
CDR3: CASRPRTGLQPQHF

size: .
D: .
V: TRBV19
J: TRBJ1-1
DNA: TGTGCCAGTAGTGAACAGGTCAACACTGAAGCTTTCTTT
CDR3: CASSEQVNTEAFF

size: once
D: TRBD2
V: TRBV24-1
J: TRBJ2-1
DNA: TGTGCCACCAGTGATTTCGGCGGGAGGACCTACAATGAGCAGTTCTTC
CDR3: CATSDFGGRTYNEQFF

size: .
D: .
V: TRBV30
J: TRBJ2-7
DNA: TGTGCCTGGAGTGTGGCAGGGGTCCACGAGCAGTACTTC
CDR3: CAWSVAGVHEQYF

size: .
D: TRBD2
V: TRBV2
J: TRBJ2-5
DNA: TGTGCCAGCAGTCGCGGGGGGGCCGTGGAGACCCAGTACTTC
CDR3: CASSRGGAVETQYF

size: .
D: .
V: TRBV6-6
J: TRBJ1-5
DNA: TGTGCCAGCAGTTACGAACAGGGAGGCAATCAGCCCCAGCATTTT
CDR3: CASSYEQGGNQPQHF

size: .
D: .
V: TRBV7-2
J: TRBJ2-2
DNA: TGTGCCAGCAGCTTGTATTCGGGATCCGGGGAGCTGTTTTTT
CDR3: CASSLYSGSGELFF

size: .
D: .
V: TRBV12-2
J: TRBJ1-2
DNA: TGTGCAAGTCGCTTAGCCTCGGGCAGGGGACAGCATACTAACTATGGCTACACCTTC
CDR3: CASRLASGRGQHTNYGYTF